This T cell receptor beta chain comes out of a study of blood T cell repertoires in COVID-19. Background on the study: The study drew acute and convalescent COVID-19 samples from the United States, Italy and Spain. In each case, the material was cDNA or gDNA derived from T cells, B-cell-depleted T cells, or PBMCs.

Losses at the gene ends were 5 bases for V and 1 base for J; bases not matched to a gene: 15. Germline values: CDR1 KGHSH, CDR2 LQKENI. The CDR3 sequence is 18 residues long. Authors' analysis steps: It was from reference gene primer amplification that nucleated cell counts were estimated. Repertoires were generated with immunoSEQ multiplex PCR, while TCRdb's copy carries only in-frame clones and drops some. The DNA gave D and trimming, while V, J and clone size come from that table. The sample carries about 240,000 clones, around 89% recorded once. V usage is TRBV18 and J usage is TRBJ1-1; 8 bases match TRBD1. The sequence was collected from a woman aged 40 to 50 who had recovered from COVID-19. The sample was peripheral blood. The CDR3 is CASSELQGVGKRNTEAFF. In DNA form, the CDR3 reads TGTGCCAGCTCAGAACTACAGGGGGTCGGGAAGAGGAACACTGAAGCTTTCTTT. Complete variable domain (other parts from reference TRBV18 and TRBJ1-1): NAGVMQNPRHLVRRRGQEARLRCSPMKGHSHVYWYRQLPEEGLKFMVYLQKENIIDESGMPKERFSAEFPKEGPSILRIQQVVRGDSAAYFCASSELQGVGKRNTEAFFGQGTRLTVV.